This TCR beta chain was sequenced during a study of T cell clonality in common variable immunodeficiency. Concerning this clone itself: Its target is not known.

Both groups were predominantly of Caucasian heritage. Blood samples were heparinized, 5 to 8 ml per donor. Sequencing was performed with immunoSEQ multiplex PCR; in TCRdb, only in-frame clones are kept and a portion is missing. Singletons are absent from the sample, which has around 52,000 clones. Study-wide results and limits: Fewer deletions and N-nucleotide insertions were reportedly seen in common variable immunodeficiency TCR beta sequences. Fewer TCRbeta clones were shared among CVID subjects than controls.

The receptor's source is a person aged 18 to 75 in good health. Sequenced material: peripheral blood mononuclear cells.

CDR3 bases read: TGTGCCAGCAGCCATGAGGGGGCGAACCAAGAGACC. Amino acid sequence: CASSHEGANQET. The CDR3, in full, reads CASSHEGANQETQYF. The chain has TRBV5-4 and TRBJ2-5; 7 bases are shared with TRBD1. The observed sequence ends 3 residues before the CDR3 terminus, with the missing tail filled in from the germline J gene. This CDR3 is 15 amino acids long. Germline V gene lookup returns CDR1 SGHNT and CDR2 YYREEE (reference sequence). Trimming cost V 4 bases and J 0 bases; bases outside gene matches: 6.